The 5 T cell receptor beta chains given below trace back to one sample, sequenced in a study of blood T cell repertoires in COVID-19. The data were produced by immunoSEQ multiplex PCR, yet TCRdb's version contains in-frame clones alone and is incomplete. The top ten hold approximately 5.4% of the sample, which has 150,000 to 200,000 clones, 80% to 85% seen once. What was sequenced was peripheral blood. These receptors originate from a woman aged 25-40 years with acute or convalescent COVID-19.

The chain recombines TRBV7-2 with TRBJ1-2; D gene ambiguous. Per the germline V gene, CDR1 is SGHTA and CDR2 is FQGNSA. The V end was cut by 2 bases, the J end by 8 bases, with 9 bases between. The CDR3 has 12 amino acids. The CDR3 DNA reads TGTGCCAGCAGCTTAACCCCCCGGGGCTACACCTTC. It specifies CASSLTPRGYTF. The variable domain in full, completed from reference TRBV7-2 and TRBJ1-2, reads GAGVSQSPSNKVTEKGKDVELRCDPISGHTALYWYRQSLGQGLEFLIYFQGNSAPDKSGLPSDRFSAERTGGSVSTLTIQRTQQEDSAVYLCASSLTPRGYTFGSGTRLTVV.

This clone was picked up a small number of times. The V and J genes are TRBV19 and TRBJ1-6; TRBD1 might be the D (6 bases). The CDR3 has 14 amino acids. Germline V gives CDR1 LNHDA, CDR2 SQIVND (reference sequence). Trimming stripped 3 bases from V and 8 bases from J, with 11 bases between. CDR3 protein: CASSIPYRDSPLHF. DNA for the CDR3: TGTGCCAGTAGTATCCCCTACAGGGATTCACCCCTCCACTTT.

The CDR3 sequence: CATSRVGQGRNQPQHF. CDR3 DNA sequence: TGTGCCACCAGCAGAGTTGGACAGGGCCGCAATCAGCCCCAGCATTTT. The rearrangement uses TRBV15 and TRBJ1-5; TRBD1 matches at 8 bases. Trimming at V came to 1 base and at J to 2 bases, leaving 4 bases not matched to a gene. Germline V CDR1 and CDR2: LNHNV, YYDKDF (reference sequence). CDR3 length: 16 residues.

Of note for this clone: This CDR3 is also generated by other DNA sequences in the sample. The chain uses TRBV6-4 and TRBJ2-3; 9 positions match TRBD2. Germline V gene lookup returns CDR1 MRHNA and CDR2 SNTAGT. The CDR3 contains 15 residues. J gave up 1 base and V 1 base, and 0 bases lay outside the gene matches. CDR3 protein: CASSDLAGGTDTQYF. The CDR3 coding sequence is TGTGCCAGCAGTGACTTAGCGGGGGGCACAGATACGCAGTATTTT.

This clone has just a few counts. The chain couples TRBV6-6 to TRBJ1-2; no reliable D call. The CDR3 contains 11 residues. Per the germline V gene, CDR1 is MNHNY and CDR2 is SVGAGI (reference sequence). Trimming took 4 bases from V and 7 from J, leaving 7 bases between them. The CDR3 DNA follows: TGTGCCAGCAGTTTGTCGGGTGGCTACACCTTC. It yields the protein CASSLSGGYTF.